The 24 T cell receptor beta chains below all came from one sample that was sequenced in a study of blood T cell repertoires in COVID-19. TCRdb's table, derived via immunoSEQ multiplex PCR, lists solely in-frame clones and lacks some. The sample yields around 330,000 clones, 85% seen once. Material for sequencing was PBMCs or T cells enriched from blood (not recorded which). The origin of the receptors is a young woman who had been exposed to COVID-19.

This clone was recorded only once. The J gene is TRBJ1-2, the V gene TRBV7-9, with D unresolved. The CDR3 runs to 12 residues. V was cut by 8 bases and J by 6 bases, with 13 bases left in between. The germline V gene has CDR1 SEHNR and CDR2 FQNEAQ (reference sequence). In nucleotides, the CDR3 is TGTGCCAGCCAGGCGGGCGGGGATGGCTACACCTTC. It encodes CASQAGGDGYTF.

V and J are TRBV5-6 and TRBJ2-1; D is perhaps TRBD2 (6 bases). CDR3 length: 12 residues. Germline loops: CDR1 SGHDT, CDR2 YYEEEE. V was pared by 5 bases and J by 9 bases, with 12 bases between. As DNA, the CDR3 is TGTGCCAGCAGTTGGACTATGCTTGAGCAGTTCTTC. This translates into CASSWTMLEQFF.

This chain connects TRBV29-1 to TRBJ1-4; D perhaps matches TRBD1 (5 bases). Trimming removed 6 bases at V and 3 bases at J, with 11 bases between. There are 13 residues in the CDR3. Per germline, CDR1 SQVTM and CDR2 ANQGSEA. The DNA for the CDR3 is TGCAGCGTCGCGCCAGGGCCTAATGAAAAACTGTTTTTT. Its translation: CSVAPGPNEKLFF.

The chain employs TRBV29-1 and TRBJ2-1; 8 bases are shared with TRBD2. CDR1 is SQVTM, CDR2 ANQGSEA, per germline. Losses at the gene ends were 6 bases for V and 10 bases for J; bases not matched to a gene: 5. The CDR3 has 11 amino acids. The CDR3 nucleotides are TGCAGCGTCGGGGGGGCAGGCGAGCAGTTCTTC. Protein sequence: CSVGGAGEQFF.

The chain links TRBV7-9 to TRBJ2-1; the match to TRBD2 covers 15 bases. With 6 bases clipped from V and 10 bases from J, the junction kept 13 bases outside the gene matches. The CDR3 loop spans 17 amino acids. Germline V CDR1 and CDR2: SEHNR, FQNEAQ (reference sequence). The CDR3 sequence: CASSSETGLAGGREQFF. CDR3 bases: TGTGCCAGCAGTTCAGAAACGGGACTAGCGGGGGGAAGAGAGCAGTTCTTC.

Details on this clone: Other nucleotide sequences in the sample specify the same CDR3. This sequence joins TRBV19 and TRBJ1-5; TRBD1 might be the D (6 bases). The CDR3 is made up of 14 amino acids. The V end lost 1 base, the J end lost 6 bases, and 10 bases lay between the germline ends. From germline, CDR1 is LNHDA and CDR2 SQIVND (reference sequence). This CDR3 is CASSIGGGGQPQHF. The CDR3 DNA reads as TGTGCCAGTAGTATAGGAGGGGGTGGTCAGCCCCAGCATTTT.

The J gene is TRBJ2-3, the V gene TRBV7-2; D call uncertain. This CDR3 contains 12 residues. Looked up from germline, CDR1 is SGHTA and CDR2 is FQGNSA. The V gene lost 8 bases and the J gene lost 0 bases, with 6 bases spanning the gap. CDR3 in amino acids: CASGPSTDTQYF. The CDR3 region has the DNA TGTGCCAGCGGCCCTAGCACAGATACGCAGTATTTT.

The gene calls are TRBV12-3 or TRBV12-4 and TRBJ1-1, with a possible D match to TRBD1 (5 bases). Trimming took 5 bases from V and 3 from J, leaving 10 bases between them. The CDR3 consists of 13 residues. CDR3 protein: CASSGTGDTEAFF. CDR3 coding DNA: TGTGCCAGCAGTGGGACTGGGGACACTGAAGCTTTCTTT.

The J gene is TRBJ2-1, the V gene TRBV6-5; the D is unclear. V shed 7 bases and J shed 7 bases, with 14 bases lying between them. Per the germline V gene, CDR1 is MNHEY and CDR2 is SVGAGI. This CDR3 has 13 residues. CDR3 in amino acids: CASKEQSANEQFF. CDR3 nucleotide sequence: TGTGCCAGCAAGGAGCAATCAGCTAATGAGCAGTTCTTC.

The chain carries TRBV20-1 and TRBJ2-1; D is possibly TRBD2 (6 bases). CDR1 is DFQATT, CDR2 SNEGSKA, per germline (reference sequence). CDR3 size: 11 residues. The V end lost 7 bases, the J end lost 4 bases, and 8 bases lay between the germline ends. The chain's CDR3 is CSVAGYNEQFF. DNA of the CDR3: TGCAGTGTTGCGGGGTACAATGAGCAGTTCTTC.

This sequence joins TRBV27 and TRBJ2-7, with 7 positions matching TRBD1. This CDR3 contains 15 residues. Germline trimming cut 5 bases from V and 5 bases from J; bases unmatched to any gene: 12. Per germline, CDR1 MNHEY and CDR2 SMNVEV (reference sequence). CDR3 protein: CASSLTDRSRHEQYF. The CDR3 DNA is TGTGCCAGCAGTCTCACGGACAGGTCAAGGCACGAGCAGTACTTC.

The chain joins TRBV7-2 to TRBJ2-5, with TRBD2 matching over 9 bases. In germline, CDR1 is SGHTA, CDR2 FQGNSA. With V trimmed by 4 bases and J by 4 bases, 13 bases remained unmatched. This CDR3 region has 17 residues. The CDR3 DNA reads TGTGCCAGCAGCTCGAATAGCTACGGACTAGCGCTAGAGACCCAGTACTTC. This encodes CASSSNSYGLALETQYF.

J is TRBJ2-1 and V is TRBV7-3; weak D call: TRBD2 (6 bases). The CDR3 is made up of 14 amino acids. V was pared by 2 bases and J by 7 bases, with 12 bases between. Germline V gives CDR1 SGHTA, CDR2 FQGTGA. This CDR3 is CASSLLGLINEQFF. DNA of the CDR3: TGTGCCAGCAGCTTATTGGGACTCATAAATGAGCAGTTCTTC.

V gene TRBV4-1 combines with J gene TRBJ1-1, with 11 nucleotides matching TRBD1. Germline lookup yields CDR1 MGHRA and CDR2 YSYEKL. The CDR3 contains 17 residues. J lost 8 bases, V lost 1 base, and 12 bases had no gene match. CDR3 region: CASSQVFQGQGVPEAFF. The CDR3 DNA reads TGCGCCAGCAGCCAAGTCTTTCAGGGACAGGGGGTACCGGAAGCTTTCTTT.

The chain carries TRBV28 and TRBJ1-1, with D perhaps TRBD1 (5 bases). With 8 bases removed from V and 0 bases from J, the gap between germline ends came to 10 bases. Germline values: CDR1 MDHEN, CDR2 SYDVKM. The CDR3 extends over 13 amino acids. The CDR3 loop is CASAAGLNTEAFF. CDR3 nucleotide sequence: TGTGCCAGCGCAGCAGGGTTGAACACTGAAGCTTTCTTT.

As for this clone: A read error may account for a junction end that differs from germline. V and J are TRBV5-1 and TRBJ2-5, with D maybe TRBD2 (5 bases). The CDR3 spans 15 residues. Germline CDR1 is SGHRS and CDR2 is YFSETQ. The CDR3 DNA is TGCGCCAGCAGGTTGGCCTGGACTGCCCAAGAGACCCAGTACTTC. Its translation is CASRLAWTAQETQYF.

This sequence joins TRBV13 and TRBJ2-1, with D hard to call. The V end lost 0 bases, the J end lost 8 bases, and 14 bases lay between the germline ends. Germline values: CDR1 PRHDT, CDR2 FYEKMQ (reference sequence). The CDR3 runs 15 residues. The CDR3 sequence is CASSLGARNRDEQFF. The CDR3, as DNA: TGTGCCAGCAGCTTAGGGGCCCGGAATCGGGATGAGCAGTTCTTC.

The chain has TRBV20-1 and TRBJ2-7, with D possibly matching TRBD2 (5 bases). Trimming left V 6 bases short and J 5 bases short, with 11 bases between. CDR1 and CDR2 from the germline V gene are DFQATT and SNEGSKA (reference sequence). The CDR3 is 11 residues long. CDR3 amino acids: CSALEGHEQYF. The CDR3 DNA sequence: TGCAGTGCCCTAGAGGGTCACGAGCAGTACTTC.

The V gene is TRBV9, the J gene TRBJ1-3; D might be TRBD1 (5 bases). The CDR3 is 16 residues long. Germline CDR1 and CDR2: SGDLS and YYNGEE. With 6 bases removed from V and 3 bases from J, the gap between germline ends came to 19 bases. This chain's CDR3 is CASNPGLGERGNTIYF. CDR3 coding DNA: TGTGCCAGCAACCCTGGTTTAGGGGAACGTGGAAACACCATATATTTT. Full variable domain (rest looked up from reference TRBV9 and TRBJ1-3): DSGVTQTPKHLITATGQRVTLRCSPRSGDLSVYWYQQSLDQGLQFLIQYYNGEERAKGNILERFSAQQFPDLHSELNLSSLELGDSALYFCASNPGLGERGNTIYFGEGSWLTVV.

This clone was picked up one time. The chain is built from TRBV27 and TRBJ2-7, with TRBD1 matching 8 bases. After removal of 4 bases from V and 3 bases from J, the junction contained 5 bases not matched to a gene. CDR3 size: 14 residues. From germline, CDR1 is MNHEY and CDR2 SMNVEV (reference sequence). CDR3 DNA sequence: TGTGCCAGCAGTTCCCGGGACAGGAACTACGAGCAGTACTTC. Residues: CASSSRDRNYEQYF.

This clone turned up a few times. J is TRBJ2-5 and V is TRBV20-1, with 9 bases fitting TRBD2. Germline V CDR1 and CDR2: DFQATT, SNEGSKA (reference sequence). V was clipped by 3 bases and J by 2 bases; unmatched bases: 7. The CDR3 loop spans 15 amino acids. As DNA, the CDR3 is TGCAGTGCTAGTCTTGTAGCGGGGGCTCAAGAGACCCAGTACTTC. Its translation is CSASLVAGAQETQYF.

The V gene is TRBV10-1, the J gene TRBJ1-1, with D perhaps matching TRBD1 (5 bases). Trimming stripped 6 bases from V and 4 bases from J, with 15 bases between. Germline-derived CDR1 and CDR2 are WNHNN and SYGVQD (reference sequence). The CDR3 has 14 residues. The CDR3 loop is CASSGGVGATEAFF. The CDR3 DNA sequence: TGCGCCAGCAGCGGGGGGGTAGGGGCCACTGAAGCTTTCTTT.

The gene calls are TRBV30 and TRBJ1-5, with D tentatively TRBD1 (6 bases). This CDR3 has 13 amino acids. Germline V lookup: CDR1 GTSNPN, CDR2 SVGIG (reference sequence). Trimming took off 4 bases at V and 4 bases at J, with 11 bases between the two ends. For the CDR3, the DNA is TGTGCCTGGACCAAACAGGGTAATCAGCCCCAGCATTTT. Translated, it gives CAWTKQGNQPQHF.

The chain combines TRBV10-1 with TRBJ2-2; 8 bases are a match to TRBD2. The J segment lost 4 bases and the V segment lost 4 bases, leaving 8 bases of the junction unmatched. Per the germline V gene, CDR1 is WNHNN and CDR2 is SYGVQD (reference sequence). This CDR3 has 16 residues. The CDR3 loop is CASSAGGLVSTGELFF. The DNA of the CDR3 is TGCGCCAGCAGTGCTGGGGGACTAGTGAGCACCGGGGAGCTGTTTTTT.